This entry describes one TCR beta chain. The CDR3 contains 12 residues. Germline V gene sequence: CDR1 DFQATT, CDR2 SNEGSKA (reference sequence). Sample-barcoded 5' priming and a J-beta primer mix drove a second PCR of roughly 7 to 11 cycles. CDR3-containing paired-end reads numbered at least 3 million in each sample. TCRdb re-analysed the 5' RACE reads in MiXCR, keeping a single row per CDR3 protein. This sample has around 1,000,000 distinct CDR3 sequences, with 25% found just once. This entry is derived from a study of blood T cells in healthy people across ages. Separately, the same data were catalogued under a study of T cells of mothers and their children.

The chain combines TRBV20-1 with TRBJ2-5; D is ambiguous. The J call is doubtful: the DNA matches TRBJ2-7 better. What was sequenced was blood. The sequence came from a girl aged 2 to 10 in good health. CDR3 residues: CSARREPYEQYF. The CDR3 DNA is TGCAGTGCTAGACGTGAGCCCTACGAGCAGTACTTC.